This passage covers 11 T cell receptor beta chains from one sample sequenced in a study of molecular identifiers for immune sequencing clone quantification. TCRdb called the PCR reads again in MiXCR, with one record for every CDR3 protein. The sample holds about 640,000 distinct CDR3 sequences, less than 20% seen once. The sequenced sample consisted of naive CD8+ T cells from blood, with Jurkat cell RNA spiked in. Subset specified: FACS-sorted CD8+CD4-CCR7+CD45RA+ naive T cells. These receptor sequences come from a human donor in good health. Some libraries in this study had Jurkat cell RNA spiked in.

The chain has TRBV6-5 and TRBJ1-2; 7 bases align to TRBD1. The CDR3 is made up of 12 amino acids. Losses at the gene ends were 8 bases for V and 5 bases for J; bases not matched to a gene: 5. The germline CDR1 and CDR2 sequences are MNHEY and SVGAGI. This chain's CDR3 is CASAGGSYGYTF. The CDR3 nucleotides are TGTGCCAGCGCAGGGGGTAGTTATGGCTACACCTTC.

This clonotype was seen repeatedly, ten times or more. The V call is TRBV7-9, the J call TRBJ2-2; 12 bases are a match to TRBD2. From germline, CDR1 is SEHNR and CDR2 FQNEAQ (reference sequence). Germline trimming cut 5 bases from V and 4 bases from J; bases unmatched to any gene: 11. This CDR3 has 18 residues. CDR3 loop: CASSPPSGREGFTGELFF. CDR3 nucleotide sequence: TGTGCCAGCAGCCCACCTAGCGGGAGGGAAGGTTTCACCGGGGAGCTGTTTTTT.

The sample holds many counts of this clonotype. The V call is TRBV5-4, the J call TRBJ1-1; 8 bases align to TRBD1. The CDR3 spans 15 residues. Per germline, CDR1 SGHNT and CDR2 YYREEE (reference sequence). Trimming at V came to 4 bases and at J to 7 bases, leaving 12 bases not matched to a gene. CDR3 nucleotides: TGTGCCAGCAGCCCGCATCAGGGGGCGGGGAGTGAAGCTTTCTTT. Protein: CASSPHQGAGSEAFF.

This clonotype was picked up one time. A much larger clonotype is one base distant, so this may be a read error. CDR3 nucleotide sequence: TGTGCCAGCAGTTCCAGGACAGATCCTTATGAAAAACTGTTTTTT. Its protein is CASSSRTDPYEKLFF. The chain couples TRBV27 to TRBJ1-4; perhaps TRBD1 as D (6 bases). This CDR3 contains 15 residues. CDR1 MNHEY and CDR2 SMNVEV come from the germline V gene (reference sequence). V lost 4 bases, J lost 6 bases, and 15 bases lay in between.

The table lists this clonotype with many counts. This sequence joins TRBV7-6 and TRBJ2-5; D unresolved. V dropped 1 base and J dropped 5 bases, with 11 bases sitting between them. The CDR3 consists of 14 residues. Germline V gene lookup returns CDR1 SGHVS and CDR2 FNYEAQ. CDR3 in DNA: TGTGCCAGCAGCTTAGGCTCCCCGAGGGAGACCCAGTACTTC. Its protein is CASSLGSPRETQYF.

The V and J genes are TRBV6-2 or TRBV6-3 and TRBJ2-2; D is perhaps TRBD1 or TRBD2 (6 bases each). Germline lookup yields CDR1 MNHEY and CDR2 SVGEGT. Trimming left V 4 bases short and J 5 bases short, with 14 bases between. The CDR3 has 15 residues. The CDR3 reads CASSFGGRRTGELFF. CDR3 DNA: TGTGCCAGCAGTTTTGGGGGGCGCAGGACCGGGGAGCTGTTTTTT.

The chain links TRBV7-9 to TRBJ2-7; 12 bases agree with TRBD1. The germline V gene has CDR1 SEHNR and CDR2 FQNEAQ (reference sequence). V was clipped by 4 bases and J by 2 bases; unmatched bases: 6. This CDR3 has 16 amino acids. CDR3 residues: CASSSRGTGGAYEQYF. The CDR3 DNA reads TGTGCCAGCAGCTCTCGAGGGACAGGGGGCGCCTACGAGCAGTACTTC.

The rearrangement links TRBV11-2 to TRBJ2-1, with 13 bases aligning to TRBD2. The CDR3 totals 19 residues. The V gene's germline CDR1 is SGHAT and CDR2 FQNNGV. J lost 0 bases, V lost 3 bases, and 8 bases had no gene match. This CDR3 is CASSLGGLAGPSSYNEQFF. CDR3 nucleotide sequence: TGTGCCAGCAGCTTGGGGGGACTAGCGGGGCCGAGCTCCTACAATGAGCAGTTCTTC.

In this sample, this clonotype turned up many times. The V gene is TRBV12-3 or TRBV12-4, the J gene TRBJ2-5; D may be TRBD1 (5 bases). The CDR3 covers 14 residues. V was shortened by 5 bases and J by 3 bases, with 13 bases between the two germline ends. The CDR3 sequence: CASSATGLEETQYF. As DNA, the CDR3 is TGTGCCAGCAGTGCCACAGGTTTAGAAGAGACCCAGTACTTC.

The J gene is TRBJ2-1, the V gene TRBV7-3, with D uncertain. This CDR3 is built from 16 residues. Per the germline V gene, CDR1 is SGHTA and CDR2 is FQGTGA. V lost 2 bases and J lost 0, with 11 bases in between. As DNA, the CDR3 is TGTGCCAGCAGCTTAGATGGTGTCGGCTCCTACAATGAGCAGTTCTTC. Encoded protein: CASSLDGVGSYNEQFF.

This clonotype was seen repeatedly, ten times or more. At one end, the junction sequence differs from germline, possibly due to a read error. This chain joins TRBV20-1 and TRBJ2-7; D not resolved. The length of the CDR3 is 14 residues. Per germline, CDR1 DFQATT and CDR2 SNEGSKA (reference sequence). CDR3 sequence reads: CSARGPQEYYEQYF. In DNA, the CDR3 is TGCAGTGCCAGAGGTCCCCAGGAATACTACGAGCAGTACTTC.